The clone carrying this TCR beta chain appeared a few times. The sample originates from a study of Ad26.COV2.S vaccination and SARS-CoV-2 variants. Treatment given: some 20 received Ad26.COV2.S at low or high dose, single or two shots; about 5 received placebo; per-sample allocation not given. Collection of samples fell on day 63 after the first vaccine or placebo injection. The method was immunoSEQ multiplex PCR; TCRdb's version includes in-frame clones alone and lacks a portion of them. This sample yields around 340,000 clones, of which roughly 90% are seen a single time; approximately 11% belongs to the top ten. V lost 1 base and J 3 bases, leaving 6 bases between the germline ends. Looked up from germline, CDR1 is LGHDT and CDR2 is YNNKEL (reference sequence). This CDR3 is built from 13 residues.

Sequenced here: peripheral blood, sampled in a trial of Ad26.COV2.S vaccine versus placebo. The sequence was obtained from a person aged 18-60 years who received the Ad26.COV2.S COVID-19 vaccine or a placebo. The chain couples TRBV3-1 (or the pseudogene TRBV3-2) to TRBJ1-2, with D uncertain. The CDR3, as DNA: TGTGCCAGCAGCCAAGGACAAGACTATGGCTACACCTTC. Translated: CASSQGQDYGYTF.